This TCR beta chain stems from a study of cytomegalovirus exposure and HLA in healthy donors. Whole-study context: Sequencing of about 179 million T cells in an earlier analysis found roughly 120 million unique TCR beta sequences.

The CDR3 consists of 17 residues. V lost 4 bases to trimming and J lost 1 base; unmatched junction nucleotides: 12. Germline V gives CDR1 SGHKS, CDR2 YYEKEE (reference sequence). The study, taken as a whole, reports: Researchers left out some V segments, among them TRBV6-2 and TRBV6-3, as indistinguishable. Segments of the TCR beta V type were, in most cases, productive about 90% or about 30% of the time in an earlier analysis.

In the case of this clone: Its antigen is still unknown.

It was with 60 Vbeta and 13 Jbeta primers that the PCR ran. Clones were read by immunoSEQ multiplex PCR, and TCRdb kept only the in-frame ones, dropping some. The table lists about 160,000 clones, roughly 80% of them singletons, with 0.77% in the top ten. The sample taken for sequencing was PBMCs. The chain uses TRBV5-5 and TRBJ1-1; 8 bases align to TRBD1. The receptor was derived from a woman aged 18-29 years in good health and CMV-seronegative. CDR3 nucleotide sequence: TGTGCCAGCAGCCTGTCCAGAGCCGGGACAGGGAACACTGAAGCTTTCTTT. Protein product: CASSLSRAGTGNTEAFF.